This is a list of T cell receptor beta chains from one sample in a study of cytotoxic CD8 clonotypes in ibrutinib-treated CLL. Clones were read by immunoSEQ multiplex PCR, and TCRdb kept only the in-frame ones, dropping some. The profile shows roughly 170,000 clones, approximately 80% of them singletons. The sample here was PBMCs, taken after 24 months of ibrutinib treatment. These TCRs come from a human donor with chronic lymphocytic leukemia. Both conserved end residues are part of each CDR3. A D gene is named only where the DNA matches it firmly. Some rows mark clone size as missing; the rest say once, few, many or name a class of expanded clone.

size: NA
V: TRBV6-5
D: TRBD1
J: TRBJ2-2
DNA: TGTGCCAGCAGTACCCACAGGGGCACCGGGGAGCTGTTTTTT
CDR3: CASSTHRGTGELFF

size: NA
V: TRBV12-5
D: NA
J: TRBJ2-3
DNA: TGTGCTAGTGGTCCCTCGCTGCTCACAGATACGCAGTATTTT
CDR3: CASGPSLLTDTQYF

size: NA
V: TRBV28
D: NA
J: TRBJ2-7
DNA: TGTGCCAGCAGTTCTCCCCGAGGGAGGGGGCTTGAGCAGTACTTC
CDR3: CASSSPRGRGLEQYF

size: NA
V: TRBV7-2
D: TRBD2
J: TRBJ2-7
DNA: TGTGCCAGCAGCCCCTGGACTAGCGGGAGATCCTACGAGCAGTACTTC
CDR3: CASSPWTSGRSYEQYF

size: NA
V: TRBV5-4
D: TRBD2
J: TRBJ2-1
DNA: TGTGCCAGCAGCTTGGGAGCTAGCGGGGGCCACGAGCAGTTCTTC
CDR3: CASSLGASGGHEQFF

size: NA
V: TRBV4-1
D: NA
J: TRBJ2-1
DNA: TGCGCCAGCAGCCAAACCCGGGGGGCGGGTTACAATGAGCAGTTCTTC
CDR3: CASSQTRGAGYNEQFF

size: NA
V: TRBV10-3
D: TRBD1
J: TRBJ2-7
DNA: TGTGCCATCAACTTGAGCCGGGACAGGGGAACCTACGAGCAGTACTTC
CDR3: CAINLSRDRGTYEQYF

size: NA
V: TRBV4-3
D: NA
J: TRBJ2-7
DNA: TGCGCCAGCAGCCAAGGGACGGCAGCCTACGAGCAGTACTTC
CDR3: CASSQGTAAYEQYF

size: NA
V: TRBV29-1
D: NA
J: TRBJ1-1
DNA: TGCAGCTCATCTCAGGGTAGCACTGAAGCTTTCTTT
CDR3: CSSSQGSTEAFF

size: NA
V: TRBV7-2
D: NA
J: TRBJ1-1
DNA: TGTGCCAGCAGCTTAGCGCCCAGGAACACTGAAGCTTTCTTT
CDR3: CASSLAPRNTEAFF

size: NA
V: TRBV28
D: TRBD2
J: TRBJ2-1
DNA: TGTGCCAGCGGACAAGCGGGAGCCAATGAGCAGTTCTTC
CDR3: CASGQAGANEQFF

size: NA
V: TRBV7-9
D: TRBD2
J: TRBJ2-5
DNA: TGTGCCAGCAGCTTAGATCGGCTAGCGGGCGCTTTACGAGAGACCCAGTACTTC
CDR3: CASSLDRLAGALRETQYF

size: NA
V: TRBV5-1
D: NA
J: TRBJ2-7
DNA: TGCGCCAGCAGCGACTTAAGGGGTTCCCACGAGCAGTACTTC
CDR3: CASSDLRGSHEQYF

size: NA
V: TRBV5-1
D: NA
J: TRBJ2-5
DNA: TGCGCCAGCAGCTTGGCTAGTGGAGAGACCCAGTACTTC
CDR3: CASSLASGETQYF

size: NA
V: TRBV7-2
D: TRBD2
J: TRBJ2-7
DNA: TGTGCCAGCAGCCGGGGCGGGAGCGCTTTAGAGCAGTACTTC
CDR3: CASSRGGSALEQYF

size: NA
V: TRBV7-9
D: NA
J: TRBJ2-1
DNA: TGTGCCAGCAGGGAGATCAGGGGCTCCTACAATGAGCAGTTCTTC
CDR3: CASREIRGSYNEQFF

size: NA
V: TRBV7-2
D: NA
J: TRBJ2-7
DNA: TGTGCCAGCAGCTTTGGGCGGGGCGTCTACGAGCAGTACTTC
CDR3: CASSFGRGVYEQYF

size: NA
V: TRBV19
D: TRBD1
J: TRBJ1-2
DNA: TGTGCCAGTAGTATAGGGACAGGGGGCTTTCGGATCTATGGCTACACCTTC
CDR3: CASSIGTGGFRIYGYTF

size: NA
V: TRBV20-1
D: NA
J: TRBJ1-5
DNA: TGCAGTGCTCGGGTTGGTCAGCCCCAGCATTTT
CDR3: CSARVGQPQHF

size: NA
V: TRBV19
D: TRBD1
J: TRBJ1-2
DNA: TGTGCCAGCACCCGGGACAGGGGGCCTTATGGCTACACCTTC
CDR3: CASTRDRGPYGYTF

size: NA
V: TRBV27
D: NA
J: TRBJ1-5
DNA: TGTGCCAGCAGTTTGATGGGGGCCCGCAATCAGCCCCAGCATTTT
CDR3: CASSLMGARNQPQHF

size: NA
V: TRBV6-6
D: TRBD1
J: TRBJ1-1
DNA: TGTGCCAGCAGTTACTCAGGGGGCATGAACACTGAAGCTTTCTTT
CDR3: CASSYSGGMNTEAFF

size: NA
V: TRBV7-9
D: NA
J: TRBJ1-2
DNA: TGTGCCAGCAGCTCCTCCCGGGCCCCCTATGGCTACACCTTC
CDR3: CASSSSRAPYGYTF

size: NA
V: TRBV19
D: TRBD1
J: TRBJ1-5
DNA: TGTGCCAGTAGTATTGCGGGACAGGGGAGCAATCAGCCCCAGCATTTT
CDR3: CASSIAGQGSNQPQHF

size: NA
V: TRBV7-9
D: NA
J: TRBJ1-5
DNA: TGTGCCAGCAGCCGGGAAAGCAATCAGCCCCAGCATTTT
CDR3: CASSRESNQPQHF

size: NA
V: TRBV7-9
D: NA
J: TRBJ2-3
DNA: TGTGCCAGCAGCCTGACCGGCACAGATACGCAGTATTTT
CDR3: CASSLTGTDTQYF

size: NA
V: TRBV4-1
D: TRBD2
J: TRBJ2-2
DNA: TGCGCCAGCAGCCAAGCCCCAGGAGGGATCCCGGGGGGGAGCACGAACACCGGGGAGCTGTTTTTT
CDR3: CASSQAPGGIPGGSTNTGELFF

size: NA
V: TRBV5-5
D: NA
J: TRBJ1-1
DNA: TGTGCCAGCAGCTTGCTCCCAGCCCGGAGCACTGAAGCTTTCTTT
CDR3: CASSLLPARSTEAFF

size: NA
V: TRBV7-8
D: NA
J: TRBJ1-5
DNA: TGTGCCAGCAGCTTAGGCCTAAGCAATCAGCCCCAGCATTTT
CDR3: CASSLGLSNQPQHF

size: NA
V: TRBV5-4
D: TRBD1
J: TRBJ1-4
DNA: TGTGCCAGCAGCGCAACAGGGGGGAATGAAAAACTGTTTTTT
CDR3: CASSATGGNEKLFF

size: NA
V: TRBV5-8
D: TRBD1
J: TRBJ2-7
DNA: TGTGCCAGCAGCTTGACCAACAGGGGCGAGCAGTACTTC
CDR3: CASSLTNRGEQYF

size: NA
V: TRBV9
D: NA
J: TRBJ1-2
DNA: TGTGCCAGCAGCCTCCACCCGGGGGGGGCTAGCTATGGCTACACCTTC
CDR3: CASSLHPGGASYGYTF

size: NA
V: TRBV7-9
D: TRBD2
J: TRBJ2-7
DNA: TGTGCCAGCAGCTTAGGGCGGGAGGGGAGTCGTGCGACGAAGTACTTC
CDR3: CASSLGREGSRATKYF

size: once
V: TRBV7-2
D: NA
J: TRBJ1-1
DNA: TGTGCCAGCAGCTTAGGGCGACCAAACCTTGAAGCTTTCTTT
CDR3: CASSLGRPNLEAFF

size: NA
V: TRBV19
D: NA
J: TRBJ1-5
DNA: TGTGCCAGTGCAAGGGTTAGCAATCAGCCCCAGCATTTT
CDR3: CASARVSNQPQHF

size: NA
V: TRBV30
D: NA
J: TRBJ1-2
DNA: TGTGCCTGGACCCGAGGACACTCCTATGGCTACACCTTC
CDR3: CAWTRGHSYGYTF

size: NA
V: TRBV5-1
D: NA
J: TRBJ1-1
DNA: TGCGCCAGCAGCTTGGATTTACAGGGTAAAACTGAAGCTTTCTTT
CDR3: CASSLDLQGKTEAFF

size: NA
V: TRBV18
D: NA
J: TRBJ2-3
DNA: TGTGCCAGCTCACCCGACACAGATACGCAGTATTTT
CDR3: CASSPDTDTQYF

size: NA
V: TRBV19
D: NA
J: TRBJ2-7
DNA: TGTGCCAGTAGTCACCAACCGGGACTCGCCCCACGAGGGCAGTACTTC
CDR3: CASSHQPGLAPRGQYF

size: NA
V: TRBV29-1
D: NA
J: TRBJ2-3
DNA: TGCAGCGTTGTTCAACAGACCACAGATACGCAGTATTTT
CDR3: CSVVQQTTDTQYF

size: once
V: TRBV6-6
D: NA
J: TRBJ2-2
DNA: TGTGCCAGCAGCCCCGACGTCGCCGGGGAGCTGTTTTTT
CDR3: CASSPDVAGELFF

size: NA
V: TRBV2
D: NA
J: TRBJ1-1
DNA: TGTGCCAGCAGCGACCGGAACACTGAAGCTTTCTTT
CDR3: CASSDRNTEAFF

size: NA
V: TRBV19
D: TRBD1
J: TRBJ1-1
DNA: TGTGCCAGCCGGACAGGGGCTTGGGGGATGAACACTGAAGCTTTCTTT
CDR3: CASRTGAWGMNTEAFF

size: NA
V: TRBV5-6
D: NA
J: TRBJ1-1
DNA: TGTGCCAGCAGCCATGAAACGGGGGTAATTGGCACTGAAGCTTTCTTT
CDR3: CASSHETGVIGTEAFF

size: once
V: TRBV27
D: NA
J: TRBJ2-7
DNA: TGTGCCAGCAGTTTTCGACGTATTACCGCCTACGAGCAGTACTTC
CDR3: CASSFRRITAYEQYF

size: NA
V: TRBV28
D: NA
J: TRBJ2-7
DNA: TGTGCCAGCAGTTTATATGGAGGGGTCACCTACGAGCAGTACTTC
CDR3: CASSLYGGVTYEQYF

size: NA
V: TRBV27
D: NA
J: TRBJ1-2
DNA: TGTGCCAGCAGTTTATCCCCGGCGGGAGAAGAAGGGTATGGCTACACCTTC
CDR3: CASSLSPAGEEGYGYTF

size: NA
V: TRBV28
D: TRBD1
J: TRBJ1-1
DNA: TGTGCCAGCAGTTTTGGGGACAGGGTTACTGAAGCTTTCTTT
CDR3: CASSFGDRVTEAFF

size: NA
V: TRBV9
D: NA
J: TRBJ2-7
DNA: TGTGCCAGCAGCTTATCCGTTAGCGGCGCCTACGAGCAGTACTTC
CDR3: CASSLSVSGAYEQYF

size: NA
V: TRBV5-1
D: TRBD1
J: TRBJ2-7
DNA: TGCGCCAGCAGCTTGGTCTGGACAGGGACCTCCTACGAGCAGTACTTC
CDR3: CASSLVWTGTSYEQYF